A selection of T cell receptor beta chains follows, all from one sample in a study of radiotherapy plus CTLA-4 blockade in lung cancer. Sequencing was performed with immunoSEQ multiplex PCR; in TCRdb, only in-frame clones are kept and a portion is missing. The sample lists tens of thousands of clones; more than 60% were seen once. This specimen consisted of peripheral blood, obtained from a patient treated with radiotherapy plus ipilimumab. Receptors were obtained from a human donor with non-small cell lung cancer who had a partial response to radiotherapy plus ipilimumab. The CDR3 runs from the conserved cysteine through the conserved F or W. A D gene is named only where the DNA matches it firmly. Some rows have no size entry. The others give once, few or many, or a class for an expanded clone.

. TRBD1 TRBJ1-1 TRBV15 CATSRGEGQGNTEAFF TGTGCCACCAGCAGAGGGGAGGGACAGGGAAACACTGAAGCTTTCTTT
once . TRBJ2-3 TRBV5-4 CASSPWTGGGPDTQYF TGTGCCAGCAGCCCCTGGACAGGAGGGGGCCCAGATACGCAGTATTTT
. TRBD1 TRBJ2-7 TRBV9 CASSARDRGYEQYF TGTGCCAGCAGCGCCCGGGACAGGGGTTACGAGCAGTACTTC
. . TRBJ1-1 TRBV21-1 CASSARPDKNTEAFF TGTGCCAGCAGCGCCCGACCCGACAAGAACACTGAAGCTTTCTTT
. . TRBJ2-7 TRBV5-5 CASSLKAGSQVGYEQYF TGTGCCAGCAGCTTGAAGGCAGGTTCCCAGGTGGGCTACGAGCAGTACTTC
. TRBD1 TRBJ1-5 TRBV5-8 CASSYGTASGQPQHF TGTGCCAGCAGCTACGGGACAGCCTCGGGTCAGCCCCAGCATTTT
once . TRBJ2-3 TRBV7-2 CASSQLGPDTQYF TGTGCCAGCAGCCAACTAGGGCCCGATACGCAGTATTTT
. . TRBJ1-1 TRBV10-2 CASSHEDTEAFF TGCGCCAGCAGTCATGAGGACACTGAAGCTTTCTTT
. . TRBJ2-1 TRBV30 CAWSVSASYNEQFF TGTGCCTGGAGTGTCAGCGCATCCTACAATGAGCAGTTCTTC
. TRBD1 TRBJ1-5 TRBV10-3 CAISDSNRGYQPQHF TGTGCCATCAGTGACTCCAACAGGGGGTATCAGCCCCAGCATTTT
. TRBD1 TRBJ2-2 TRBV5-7 CASSLRDRATGELFF TGTGCCAGCAGCTTGAGGGACAGGGCCACCGGGGAGCTGTTTTTT
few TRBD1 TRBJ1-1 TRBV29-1 CSVLDRATEAFF TGCAGCGTTCTTGACAGGGCCACTGAAGCTTTCTTT
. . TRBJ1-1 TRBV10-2 CASLQGTEAFF TGCGCCAGCCTCCAGGGCACTGAAGCTTTCTTT
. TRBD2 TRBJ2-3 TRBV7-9 CASSPGTSTTDTQYF TGTGCCAGCAGCCCCGGGACTAGCACCACGGATACGCAGTATTTT
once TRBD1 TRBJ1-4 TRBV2 CASSEWTGIEKLFF TGTGCCAGCAGTGAGTGGACAGGGATTGAAAAACTGTTTTTT
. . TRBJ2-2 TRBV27 CASSLSPLLTGELFF TGTGCCAGCAGTTTATCCCCTCTGTTGACCGGGGAGCTGTTTTTT
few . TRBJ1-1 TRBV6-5 CASSVWQSNTEAFF TGTGCCAGCAGTGTTTGGCAGTCGAACACTGAAGCTTTCTTT
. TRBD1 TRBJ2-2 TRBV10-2 CASTRAPGQSGELFF TGCGCCAGCACACGAGCCCCGGGACAGTCCGGGGAGCTGTTTTTT
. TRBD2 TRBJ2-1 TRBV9 CASSGGGGWNNEQFF TGTGCCAGCAGCGGGGGCGGGGGTTGGAACAATGAGCAGTTCTTC
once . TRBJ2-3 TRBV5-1 CASSSIETLSTDTQYF TGCGCCAGCAGCTCAATCGAAACATTGAGCACAGATACGCAGTATTTT
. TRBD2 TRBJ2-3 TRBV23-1 CASTPGQWGAVSGGAKVTDTQYF TGCGCCAGCACCCCTGGCCAGTGGGGGGCGGTCAGCGGGGGGGCCAAAGTAACAGATACGCAGTATTTT
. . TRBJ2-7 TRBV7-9 CASSSSGRGKQYF TGTGCCAGCAGCTCGTCAGGTCGGGGGAAGCAGTACTTC
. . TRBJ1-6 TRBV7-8 CASSPAGGAPLHF TGTGCCAGCAGCCCAGCGGGGGGTGCACCCCTCCACTTT
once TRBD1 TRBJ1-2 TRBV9 CASSAGQGVGYGYTF TGTGCCAGCAGCGCGGGACAGGGAGTAGGCTATGGCTACACCTTC
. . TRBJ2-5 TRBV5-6 CASNPWAGETQYF TGTGCCAGCAACCCATGGGCGGGCGAGACCCAGTACTTC
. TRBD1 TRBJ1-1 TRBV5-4 CASSLVGQRTEAFF TGTGCCAGCAGCTTGGTGGGACAGCGGACTGAAGCTTTCTTT
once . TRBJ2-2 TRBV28 CASSLARGELFF TGTGCCAGCAGTTTGGCCAGGGGGGAGCTGTTTTTT
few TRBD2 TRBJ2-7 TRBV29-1 CSARAGAGYEQYF TGCAGCGCCCGAGCGGGGGCGGGCTACGAGCAGTACTTC
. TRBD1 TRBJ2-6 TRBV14 CASSQDSFLGGQGFTGANVLTF TGTGCCAGCAGCCAAGATTCATTTCTCGGGGGACAGGGGTTTACTGGGGCCAACGTCCTGACTTTC
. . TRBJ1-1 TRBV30 CAWSVRGAGTEAFF TGTGCCTGGAGTGTACGGGGGGCTGGGACTGAAGCTTTCTTT
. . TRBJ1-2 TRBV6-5 CASRPQGRDYGYTF TGTGCCAGCAGACCTCAGGGGAGAGACTATGGCTACACCTTC
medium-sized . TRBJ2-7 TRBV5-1 CASSLDLGHSYEQYF TGCGCCAGCAGCCTTGACCTTGGACACTCCTACGAGCAGTACTTC
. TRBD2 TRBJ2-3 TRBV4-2 CASSLGLAGDTQYF TGTGCCAGCAGCCTGGGACTAGCGGGAGATACGCAGTATTTT